The rows below give T cell receptor beta chains drawn from one sample of a study of T cells in Graves' hyperthyroidism and ophthalmopathy. TCRdb called the multiplex PCR reads again in MiXCR, with one record for every CDR3 protein. The sample lists a few hundred thousand distinct CDR3 sequences, 15% to 17% seen once, with under 8% in the top ten. The sequenced sample consisted of blood. The receptors were gathered from a woman aged 30 to 39 with Graves' hyperthyroidism. The conserved cysteine and the conserved F or W are not part of the CDR3 here.

v_gene	j_gene	CDR3aa
TRBV7-2	TRBJ2-3	ASSLTAPDTQY
TRBV7-7	TRBJ2-7	ASSSRLDSYEQY
TRBV2	TRBJ2-7	ASSGGLAGGKEQY
TRBV7-2	TRBJ1-4	ASSLGPAEKLF
TRBV6-1	TRBJ2-4	ASNCNDARLLKNIQY
TRBV24-1	TRBJ2-1	ATSDLGGNNEQF
TRBV4-1	TRBJ1-4	ASSHYLRQVTNEKLF
TRBV28	TRBJ2-1	ASSPVAGSSYNEQF
TRBV28	TRBJ1-6	ASSLVQQGSPLH
TRBV20-1	TRBJ2-7	SARDARQGPSYEQY
TRBV3-1	TRBJ2-1	VSSQGSNEQF
TRBV10-2	TRBJ2-3	ASSDLAGMSTDTQY
TRBV5-1	TRBJ2-5	ASALLVNRETQY
TRBV25-1	TRBJ2-3	AGSVRVVGSLLTDTQY
TRBV12-3/TRBV12-4	TRBJ1-4	ASSSAPQGAGEKLF
TRBV4-1	TRBJ2-7	ASSQSLAESSYEQY
TRBV12-3/TRBV12-4	TRBJ2-3	ASSLTGMGTQY
TRBV19	TRBJ1-5	ASSIRDRANQPQH
TRBV6-1	TRBJ1-2	ASSEPGRAEGYGYT
TRBV28	TRBJ2-1	ASSWDGEYNEQF
TRBV15	TRBJ2-1	ATSRAVQMRQF
TRBV13	TRBJ2-3	ASSPRTSGNPDTQY
TRBV12-3/TRBV12-4	TRBJ1-2	ASSGTPTLGYGYT
TRBV12-3/TRBV12-4	TRBJ1-5	ASSPQGQQPQH
TRBV10-3	TRBJ1-2	AIRVSQTYYGYT
TRBV13	TRBJ1-4	ASSLWGAANEKLF